This T cell receptor beta chain was obtained from a study of blood T cell repertoires in COVID-19 (TCRdb year 2020). A note on the overall study: Samples covering the acute and convalescent phases of COVID-19 were provided by collaborators in the United States, Italy and Spain. The samples were drawn from the first 160 participants of the ongoing ImmuneRACE study and from 1,254 subjects provided by 6 global collaborators. The material from the prospective study consisted of cDNA or gDNA derived from T cells, B-cell-depleted T cells, or PBMCs. Nearly every sample came with metadata listing a de-identified subject ID, COVID-19 status, age in years and sex. The repertoires were released in a freely available public database meant as a resource for research on the immune response to SARS-CoV-2. Where available, HLA class I and class II types were obtained from metadata supplied by the sample provider rather than from assay-based typing. Deeply sampled blood TCRbeta repertoires from subjects exposed to, actively infected with, or recovered from COVID-19 were included in the dataset. General findings and caveats noted by the study authors: Clinical and demographic metadata were provided uncurated, with the amount varying by source and participant.

This clone showed up just once. The antigen this receptor binds is unknown. Base qualities are not provided; no much larger clone lies one nucleotide away. Unmatched junction bases come to 5, with V trimmed by 4 bases and J by 2 bases. From a lookup of the germline V gene (reference sequence), CDR1 and CDR2 are SGHNT and YYREEE. Counted from cysteine to phenylalanine, this CDR3 has 15 amino acids. The kept DNA is CDR3 alone, 45 bases in frame from the first base. TCRbeta CDR3 regions were amplified from genomic DNA using the immunoSEQ Assay, a bias-controlled multiplex PCR. The original methods were these. Within the assay, amplification of reference gene primers was used to estimate how many nucleated cells each sample contained. To quantify the absolute abundance of each unique TCRbeta CDR3 rearrangement, sequence reads were collapsed and filtered. Productive Simpson clonality was computed per sample as the square root of Simpson's diversity index over productive rearrangements. Not all clones reach the TCRdb copy of this immuneACCESS table, which keeps in-frame sequences only. Checked studies attribute under half of the gap to unresolved V genes and leave the rest unexplained. V and J calls and clone size are those listed in that table; D and trimming were worked out from the DNA. The table for this sample lists about 290,000 clones; under 90% of them were counted only once. The ten largest account for 11% of the sample.

At one collaborating source in Seattle, patients were enrolled during active infection and were followed longitudinally through the course of disease. Collaborating institutions collected whole blood in K2EDTA tubes following their own protocols. For TCRbeta analysis, collaborator samples were shipped as frozen whole blood, as isolated PBMCs, or as DNA extracted from either sample type. The TCR originated in a woman under 40 with COVID-19, enrolled during active disease. Sequences were obtained from peripheral blood. This receptor chain uses TRBV5-4 and TRBJ2-2; the central 7 bases match TRBD1. The DNA sequence follows: TGTGCCAGCAGCCGGACAGGACAAAACACCGGGGAGCTGTTTTTT. It is translated as CASSRTGQNTGELFF.